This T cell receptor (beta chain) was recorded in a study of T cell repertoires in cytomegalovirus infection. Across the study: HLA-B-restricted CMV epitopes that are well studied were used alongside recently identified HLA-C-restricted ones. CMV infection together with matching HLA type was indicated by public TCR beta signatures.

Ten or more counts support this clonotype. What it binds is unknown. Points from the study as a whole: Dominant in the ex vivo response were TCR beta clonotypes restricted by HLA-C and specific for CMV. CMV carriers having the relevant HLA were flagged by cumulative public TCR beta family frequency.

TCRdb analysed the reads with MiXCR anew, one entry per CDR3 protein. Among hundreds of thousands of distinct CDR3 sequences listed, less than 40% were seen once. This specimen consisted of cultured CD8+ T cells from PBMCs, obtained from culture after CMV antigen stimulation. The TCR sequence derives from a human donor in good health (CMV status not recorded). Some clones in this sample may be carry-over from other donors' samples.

In nucleotides, the CDR3 is TGTGCCATCAGTGAGTCGAAGGACAGTGAAAAACTGTTTTTT. This translates into CAISESKDSEKLFF. The chain employs TRBV10-3 and TRBJ1-4, with a weak D call TRBD1 (6 bases). The V and J ends lost 0 bases and 7 bases respectively, with 9 bases between them. Germline V CDR1 and CDR2: ENHRY, SYGVKD. This CDR3 is built from 14 residues.